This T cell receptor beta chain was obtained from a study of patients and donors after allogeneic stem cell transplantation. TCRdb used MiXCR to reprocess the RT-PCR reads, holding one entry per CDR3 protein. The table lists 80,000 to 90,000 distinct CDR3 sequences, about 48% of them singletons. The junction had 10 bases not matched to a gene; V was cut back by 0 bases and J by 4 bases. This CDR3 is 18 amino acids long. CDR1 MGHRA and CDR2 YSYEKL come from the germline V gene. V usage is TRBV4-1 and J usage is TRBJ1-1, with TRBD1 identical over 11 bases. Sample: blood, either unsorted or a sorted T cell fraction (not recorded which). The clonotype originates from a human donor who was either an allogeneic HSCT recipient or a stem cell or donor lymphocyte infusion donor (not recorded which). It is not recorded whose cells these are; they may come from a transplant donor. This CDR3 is CASSQDVMDRGRFTEAFF. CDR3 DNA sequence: TGCGCCAGCAGCCAAGATGTAATGGACAGGGGGCGTTTCACTGAAGCTTTCTTT.